These 32 T cell receptor beta chains share one sample of origin, sequenced in a study of CD8 T cells in Susac syndrome. RNA amounts of roughly 0.5 to 1 ug underwent reverse transcription with random hexamers. TCRdb recomputed calls from the immunoSEQ multiplex PCR reads with MiXCR, one row per CDR3 protein. The sample includes 110,000 or so distinct CDR3 sequences, 80% to 95% of them seen just once. What was sequenced was CD4+ T cells from PBMCs. The receptor set was obtained from a human donor in good health.

The chain joins TRBV6-5 to TRBJ2-7, with D possibly being TRBD1 (5 bases). This CDR3 has 15 residues. Germline-derived CDR1 and CDR2 are MNHEY and SVGAGI. The V end was cut by 6 bases, the J end by 5 bases, with 20 bases between. The CDR3 DNA is TGTGCCAGCAGACGTTCAGGGTTGGGGTCGGACGAGCAGTACTTC. Encoded protein: CASRRSGLGSDEQYF.

The rearrangement uses TRBV7-9 and TRBJ1-5, with unresolved D. This CDR3 is 15 amino acids long. Between the trimmed V and J ends, which lost 3 bases and 4 bases, there was a span of 13 bases. Germline CDR1 and CDR2: SEHNR and FQNEAQ (reference sequence). In DNA form, the CDR3 reads TGTGCCAGCAGCTTGGCGGGAGTAAAGAATCAGCCCCAGCATTTT. The encoded protein is CASSLAGVKNQPQHF.

The chain recombines TRBV29-1 with TRBJ2-1; D not resolved. The CDR3 loop spans 14 amino acids. The germline gives CDR1 SQVTM, CDR2 ANQGSEA. V shed 2 bases and J shed 0 bases, with 8 bases lying between them. The CDR3 is CSVENRSSYNEQFF. The CDR3 DNA is TGCAGCGTTGAAAATCGGAGCTCCTACAATGAGCAGTTCTTC.

CDR3 protein: CASSRGRVVGELFF. The CDR3 region has the DNA TGTGCCAGCAGCCGGGGCAGGGTAGTCGGGGAGCTGTTTTTT. The chain is built from TRBV3-1 and TRBJ2-2, with a possible D match to TRBD1 (5 bases). Per the germline V gene, CDR1 is LGHDT and CDR2 is YNNKEL (reference sequence). V lost 4 bases and J lost 7, with 13 bases in between. This CDR3 has 14 residues.

V and J are TRBV7-2 and TRBJ1-2; no clear D. The CDR3 is made up of 16 amino acids. Trimming stripped 5 bases from V and 3 bases from J, with 19 bases between. The V gene's germline CDR1 is SGHTA and CDR2 FQGNSA. The DNA for the CDR3 is TGTGCCAGCAGCCCTCTCCTGGAAACTGCTTACTATGGCTACACCTTC. Translated: CASSPLLETAYYGYTF.

This clonotype has just a few counts. CDR3 sequence reads: CASSQELSGANVLTF. For the CDR3, the DNA is TGCGCCAGCAGCCAAGAGCTTTCTGGGGCCAACGTCCTGACTTTC. The chain couples TRBV4-3 to TRBJ2-6; no firm D call. The CDR3 is 15 amino acids. V shed 0 bases and J shed 1 base, with 4 bases lying between them. CDR1 and CDR2 (germline): LGHNA, YSLEER.

Written as DNA, the CDR3 is TGCAGCGGACACAGCAAAAACATTCAGTACTTC. It yields the protein CSGHSKNIQYF. V and J are TRBV29-1 and TRBJ2-4; D is uncertain. Per the germline V gene, CDR1 is SQVTM and CDR2 is ANQGSEA. The CDR3 covers 11 residues. V was cut by 7 bases and J by 3 bases, with 7 bases left in between.

The CDR3 is CGGAGGPIYNEQFF. The CDR3 nucleotides are TGTGGGGGAGCGGGGGGTCCCATCTACAATGAGCAGTTCTTC. J is TRBJ2-1 and V is TRBV7-9, with 9 bases aligning to TRBD2. The CDR3 consists of 14 residues. Germline assignment: CDR1 SEHNR and CDR2 FQNEAQ (reference sequence).

The chain joins TRBV20-1 to TRBJ1-2, with 11 bases identical to TRBD1. V was pared by 5 bases and J by 7 bases, with 6 bases of the junction left unmatched. Germline V gene data show CDR1 as DFQATT and CDR2 as SNEGSKA (reference sequence). CDR3 length equals 13 residues. CDR3 residues: CSASGQGGRGYTF. Written as DNA, the CDR3 is TGCAGTGCTTCGGGACAGGGGGGACGTGGCTACACCTTC.

This rearrangement joins TRBV16 to TRBJ2-3; D remains ambiguous. The CDR3 runs 13 residues. CDR1 and CDR2 from the germline V gene are KGHSY and FQNENV. The V end was cut by 6 bases, the J end by 4 bases, with 11 bases between. The CDR3 here is CASSLLGPDTQYF. CDR3 in DNA: TGTGCCAGCAGTCTTCTCGGCCCAGATACGCAGTATTTT.

V gene TRBV5-4 combines with J gene TRBJ2-4; 7 positions match TRBD1. The CDR3 spans 21 residues. From germline, CDR1 is SGHNT and CDR2 YYREEE (reference sequence). The ends lost 4 bases at V and 0 bases at J; junction bases unmatched: 22. Written as DNA, the CDR3 is TGTGCCAGCAGCATGACAGGGAAAGGGCCCTGGGTGCGTTTAGCCAAAAACATTCAGTACTTC. Amino acids: CASSMTGKGPWVRLAKNIQYF.

This rearrangement joins TRBV5-1 to TRBJ1-1, with D perhaps matching TRBD1 (5 bases). The CDR3 covers 14 residues. V dropped 3 bases and J dropped 7 bases, with 16 bases sitting between them. CDR1 SGHRS and CDR2 YFSETQ come from the germline V gene. Here the CDR3 DNA reads TGCGCCAGCAGCTGGCGTCTTCCGGGGCTTGAAGCTTTCTTT. Its protein product is CASSWRLPGLEAFF.

V usage is TRBV7-3 and J usage is TRBJ2-7; D might be TRBD2 (6 bases). This CDR3 contains 14 residues. Trimming removed 5 bases from V and 5 bases from J, with 16 bases in between. CDR1 and CDR2 from the germline V gene are SGHTA and FQGTGA. The CDR3 DNA follows: TGTGCCAGCAGCCTCAGCGGGTGGACCGACGAGCAGTACTTC. As protein: CASSLSGWTDEQYF.

For the CDR3, the DNA is TGTGCCAGCAGCCACCGCAGTAGCGGGGACGCAGATACGCAGTATTTT. Translation: CASSHRSSGDADTQYF. The chain joins TRBV7-2 to TRBJ2-3; 8 bases map to TRBD2. The ends lost 5 bases at V and 4 bases at J; junction bases unmatched: 11. The germline gives CDR1 SGHTA, CDR2 FQGNSA. This CDR3 spans 16 amino acids.

This clonotype was counted only a few times. The chain is built from TRBV7-8 and TRBJ2-7, with unresolved D. This CDR3 is 12 amino acids long. Trimming took 0 bases from V and 2 from J, leaving 2 bases between them. CDR1 SGHVS and CDR2 FQNEAQ come from the germline V gene. The DNA for the CDR3 is TGTGCCAGCAGCTTAGCCCCCTACGAGCAGTACTTC. As protein: CASSLAPYEQYF. Complete variable domain (other parts from reference TRBV7-8 and TRBJ2-7): GAGVSQSPRYKVAKRGQDVALRCDPISGHVSLFWYQQALGQGPEFLTYFQNEAQLDKSGLPSDRFFAERPEGSVSTLKIQRTQQEDSAVYLCASSLAPYEQYFGPGTRLTVT.

The chain employs TRBV11-3 and TRBJ2-6, with D perhaps TRBD2 (5 bases). V dropped 5 bases and J dropped 0 bases, with 14 bases sitting between them. Per the germline V gene, CDR1 is SGHNT and CDR2 is YENEEA. There are 17 residues in the CDR3. The DNA for the CDR3 is TGTGCCAGCAGCCAAGGACTGGGCCTCTCTGGGGCCAACGTCCTGACTTTC. As protein: CASSQGLGLSGANVLTF.

CDR3 loop: CASSESGLVLYF. Here the CDR3 DNA reads TGCGCCAGCAGTGAGTCTGGACTAGTTTTGTACTTC. The rearrangement joins TRBV10-2 to TRBJ2-4; 7 bases map to TRBD2. CDR3 length: 12 amino acids. The ends lost 0 bases at V and 15 bases at J; junction bases unmatched: 5. The germline V gene encodes CDR1 WSHSY and CDR2 SAAADI.

The chain carries TRBV29-1 and TRBJ1-5, with 7 bases that match TRBD1. V gave up 4 bases and J gave up 6 bases; unmatched junction bases: 6. CDR1 SQVTM and CDR2 ANQGSEA come from the germline V gene. There are 13 residues in the CDR3. Written as DNA, the CDR3 is TGCAGCGTTGGGAAGGGGGCTGGTCAGCCCCAGCATTTT. This sequence encodes CSVGKGAGQPQHF.

The chain uses TRBV5-1 and TRBJ2-7; tentative D call: TRBD1 (5 bases). CDR3 length: 13 amino acids. Trimming took 7 bases from V and 3 from J, leaving 14 bases between them. CDR1 and CDR2 (germline): SGHRS, YFSETQ. In DNA, the CDR3 is TGCGCCAGCCAGCTAGACAGATACTACGAGCAGTACTTC. Translation gives CASQLDRYYEQYF.

This chain uses TRBV7-9 with TRBJ1-2; 7 bases are shared with TRBD1. The CDR3 is 14 amino acids. Germline V gene data show CDR1 as SEHNR and CDR2 as FQNEAQ (reference sequence). V lost 3 bases, J lost 4 bases, and 5 bases stayed unmatched. The CDR3 here is CASSFRQGGYGYTF. DNA of the CDR3: TGTGCCAGCAGCTTCAGACAGGGCGGCTATGGCTACACCTTC.

V is TRBV6-2 or TRBV6-3 and J is TRBJ2-1; 8 bases map to TRBD2. Trimming removed 7 bases from V and 2 bases from J; junction bases left unmatched: 4. Germline V gene data show CDR1 as MNHEY and CDR2 as SVGEGT. This CDR3 spans 14 amino acids. The CDR3 region is CASIAGGPYNEQFF. CDR3 DNA sequence: TGTGCCAGCATTGCGGGGGGACCCTACAATGAGCAGTTCTTC.

This chain joins TRBV5-1 and TRBJ1-5, with a tentative D call TRBD1 (6 bases). The CDR3 runs 15 residues. V lost 4 bases and J 5 bases, leaving 16 bases between the germline ends. Germline values: CDR1 SGHRS, CDR2 YFSETQ. DNA for the CDR3: TGCGCCAGCAGCCGGTCAGGGGCGCCGGATCAGCCCCAGCATTTT. It yields the protein CASSRSGAPDQPQHF.

CDR3 sequence: CASSLQTRTELLAKNIQYF. As DNA, the CDR3 is TGCGCCAGCAGCTTGCAGACTCGGACAGAGCTTCTAGCCAAAAACATTCAGTACTTC. The chain combines TRBV5-1 with TRBJ2-4; tentative D call: TRBD1 (6 bases). The CDR3 has 19 residues. V lost 1 base and J lost 0, with 20 bases in between. CDR1 is SGHRS and CDR2 is YFSETQ in the germline V gene.

The CDR3 coding sequence is TGCGCCAGCAGCTTGGTATGGGGCGCGGCCGGGGAGCTGTTTTTT. This sequence encodes CASSLVWGAAGELFF. The chain recombines TRBV5-1 with TRBJ2-2; a weak D match, TRBD1 (5 bases). This CDR3 is built from 15 residues. CDR1 is SGHRS and CDR2 is YFSETQ in the germline V gene. Trimming took 0 bases from V and 6 from J, leaving 12 bases between them.

CDR3 sequence: CASSPGLTSGGRETQYF. The CDR3 coding sequence is TGTGCCAGCAGCCCGGGATTGACTAGCGGGGGACGAGAGACCCAGTACTTC. This sequence joins TRBV5-4 and TRBJ2-5; 12 bases match TRBD2. Trimming took 4 bases from V and 4 from J; bases not matched to a gene: 11. This CDR3 is built from 17 residues. CDR1 SGHNT and CDR2 YYREEE come from the germline V gene (reference sequence).

J is TRBJ1-2 and V is TRBV7-9; D not certain. Germline CDR1 SEHNR, CDR2 FQNEAQ (reference sequence). The length of the CDR3 is 14 residues. Trimming left V 5 bases short and J 3 bases short, with 13 bases between. The CDR3 loop is CASSGDGVYYGYTF. DNA for the CDR3: TGTGCCAGCAGCGGAGACGGGGTCTACTATGGCTACACCTTC.

This rearrangement joins TRBV5-1 to TRBJ2-5; 7 bases line up with TRBD2. Germline CDR1 and CDR2: SGHRS and YFSETQ. This CDR3 comprises 14 residues. The J segment lost 1 base and the V segment lost 5 bases, leaving 5 bases of the junction unmatched. CDR3 coding DNA: TGCGCCAGCAGACGGGCTAGCGGCCAAGAGACCCAGTACTTC. Protein: CASRRASGQETQYF.

The rearrangement joins TRBV11-3 to TRBJ2-3, with 12 bases that match TRBD1. Germline assignment: CDR1 SGHNT and CDR2 YENEEA. V gave up 4 bases and J gave up 4 bases; unmatched junction bases: 9. The CDR3 covers 17 residues. In DNA, the CDR3 is TGTGCCAGCAGCTCGGGACAGGGGGCGCAGGATGCAGATACGCAGTATTTT. Amino acids: CASSSGQGAQDADTQYF. Variable domain in full (rest from reference TRBV11-3 and TRBJ2-3): EAGVVQSPRYKIIEKKQPVAFWCNPISGHNTLYWYLQNLGQGPELLIRYENEEAVDDSQLPKDRFSAERLKGVDSTLKIQPAELGDSAVYLCASSSGQGAQDADTQYFGPGTRLTVL.

The chain is built from TRBV20-1 and TRBJ2-6; a weak D match, TRBD2 (5 bases). The CDR3 is 17 amino acids. In germline, CDR1 is DFQATT, CDR2 SNEGSKA (reference sequence). Deletions cut 2 bases from V and 0 bases from J, with 14 bases between. The CDR3 coding sequence is TGCAGTGCTAGAAGCGGCAGTGGAAGCTCTGGGGCCAACGTCCTGACTTTC. Its protein is CSARSGSGSSGANVLTF.

J is TRBJ2-5 and V is TRBV5-1, with a weak D call TRBD2 (5 bases). The V end lost 6 bases, the J end lost 2 bases, and 11 bases lay between the germline ends. Per the germline V gene, CDR1 is SGHRS and CDR2 is YFSETQ. The CDR3 runs 13 residues. The CDR3 loop reads CASNEGLQETQYF. The CDR3 bases are TGCGCCAGCAATGAGGGTCTTCAAGAGACCCAGTACTTC.

The chain recombines TRBV6-2 or TRBV6-3 with TRBJ2-1; tentative D call: TRBD2 (6 bases). Trimming stripped 2 bases from V and 5 bases from J, with 10 bases between. Germline CDR1 MNHEY, CDR2 SVGEGT. The CDR3 has 14 residues. The CDR3 bases are TGTGCCAGCAGTTACGGCGGGAATAACAATGAGCAGTTCTTC. Its translation: CASSYGGNNNEQFF.

The V call is TRBV5-4, the J call TRBJ2-2; D gene ambiguous. The CDR3 sequence is 13 residues long. Germline CDR1 is SGHNT and CDR2 is YYREEE (reference sequence). V shed 2 bases and J shed 1 base, with 3 bases lying between them. CDR3 protein: CASSFLNTGELFF. The CDR3 coding sequence is TGTGCCAGCAGCTTTTTGAACACCGGGGAGCTGTTTTTT.